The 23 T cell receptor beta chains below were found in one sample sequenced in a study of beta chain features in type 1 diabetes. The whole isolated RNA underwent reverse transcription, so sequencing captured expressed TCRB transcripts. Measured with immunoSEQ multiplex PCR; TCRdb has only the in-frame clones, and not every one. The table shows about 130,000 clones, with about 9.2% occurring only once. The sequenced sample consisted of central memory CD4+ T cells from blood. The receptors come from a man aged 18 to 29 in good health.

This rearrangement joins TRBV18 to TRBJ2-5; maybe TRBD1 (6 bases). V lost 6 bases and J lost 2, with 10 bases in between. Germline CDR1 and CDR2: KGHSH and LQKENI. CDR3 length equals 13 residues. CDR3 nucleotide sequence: TGTGCCAGCTCCCTGGGACAACAAGAGACCCAGTACTTC. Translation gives CASSLGQQETQYF.

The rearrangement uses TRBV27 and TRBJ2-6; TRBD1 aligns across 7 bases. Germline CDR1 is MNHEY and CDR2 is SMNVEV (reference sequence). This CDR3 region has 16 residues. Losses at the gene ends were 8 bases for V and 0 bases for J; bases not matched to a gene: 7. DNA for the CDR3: TGTGCCAGCGGAACCTACAGGGGCTCTGGGGCCAACGTCCTGACTTTC. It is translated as CASGTYRGSGANVLTF. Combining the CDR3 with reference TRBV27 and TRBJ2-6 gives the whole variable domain EAQVTQNPRYLITVTGKKLTVTCSQNMNHEYMSWYRQDPGLGLRQIYYSMNVEVTDKGDVPEGYKVSRKEKRNFPLILESPSPNQTSLYFCASGTYRGSGANVLTFGAGSRLTVL.

CDR3 nucleotides: TGCGCCAGCAGCCAAGAGTTTAGGGTAGCGGCTTCCCAAGAGACCCAGTACTTC. This gives the protein CASSQEFRVAASQETQYF. V and J are TRBV4-3 and TRBJ2-5; D is possibly TRBD2 (6 bases). V dropped 0 bases and J dropped 1 base, with 18 bases sitting between them. Germline CDR1 LGHNA, CDR2 YSLEER. The CDR3 contains 18 residues.

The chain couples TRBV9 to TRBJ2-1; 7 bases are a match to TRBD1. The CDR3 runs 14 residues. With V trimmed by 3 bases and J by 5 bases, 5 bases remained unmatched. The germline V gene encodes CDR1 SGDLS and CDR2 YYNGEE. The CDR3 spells CASSDLGTDNEQFF. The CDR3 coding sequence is TGTGCCAGCAGCGACCTCGGGACAGACAATGAGCAGTTCTTC.

DNA of the CDR3: TGTGCCAGCAGTCCGCGGGGGACCACAGATACGCAGTATTTT. This sequence encodes CASSPRGTTDTQYF. The chain uses TRBV11-2 and TRBJ2-3; TRBD2 aligns across 7 bases. The trim removed 6 bases at V and 2 bases at J, leaving 5 bases unmatched. Germline V gene data show CDR1 as SGHAT and CDR2 as FQNNGV. This CDR3 has 14 residues.

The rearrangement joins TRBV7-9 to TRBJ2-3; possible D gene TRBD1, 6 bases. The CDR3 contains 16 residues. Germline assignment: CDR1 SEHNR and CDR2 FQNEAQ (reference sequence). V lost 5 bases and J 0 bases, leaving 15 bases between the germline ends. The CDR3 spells CASSQNTGRSTDTQYF. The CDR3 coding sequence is TGTGCCAGCAGCCAGAACACAGGGCGGAGCACAGATACGCAGTATTTT.

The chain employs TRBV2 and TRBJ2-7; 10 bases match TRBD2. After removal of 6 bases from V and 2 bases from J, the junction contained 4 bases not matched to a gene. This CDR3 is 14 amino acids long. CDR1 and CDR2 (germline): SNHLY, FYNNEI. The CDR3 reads CASRPGLATYEQYF. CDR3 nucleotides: TGTGCCAGCAGACCGGGACTAGCGACCTACGAGCAGTACTTC.

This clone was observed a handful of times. As DNA, the CDR3 is TGTGCCAGTAAAAGAGCGGGGGGGATCAATGAGCAGTTCTTC. It is translated as CASKRAGGINEQFF. V gene TRBV19 combines with J gene TRBJ2-1, with 10 bases aligning to TRBD2. Trimming removed 7 bases from V and 6 bases from J; junction bases left unmatched: 6. Germline V CDR1 and CDR2: LNHDA, SQIVND (reference sequence). The length of the CDR3 is 14 residues.

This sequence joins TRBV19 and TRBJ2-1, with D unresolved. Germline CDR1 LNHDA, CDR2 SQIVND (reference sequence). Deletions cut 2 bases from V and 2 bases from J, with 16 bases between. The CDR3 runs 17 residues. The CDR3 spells CASSIRPSASTYNEQFF. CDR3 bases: TGTGCCAGTAGTATAAGGCCCTCCGCTAGTACCTACAATGAGCAGTTCTTC.

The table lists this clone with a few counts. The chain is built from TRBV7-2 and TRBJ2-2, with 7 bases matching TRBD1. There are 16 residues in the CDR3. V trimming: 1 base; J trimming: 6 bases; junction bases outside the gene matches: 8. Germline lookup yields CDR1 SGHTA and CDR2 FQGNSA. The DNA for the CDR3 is TGTGCCAGCAGCTTAGGGACAGGACGGGGACCCGGGGAGCTGTTTTTT. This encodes CASSLGTGRGPGELFF.

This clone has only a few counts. CDR3 sequence reads: CASSMTGGITGELFF. The CDR3 DNA reads TGTGCCAGCAGCATGACAGGGGGCATCACCGGGGAGCTGTTTTTT. This chain links TRBV28 with TRBJ2-2, with 10 bases aligning to TRBD1. The CDR3 loop spans 15 amino acids. With 6 bases clipped from V and 4 bases from J, the junction kept 5 bases outside the gene matches. Germline CDR1 is MDHEN and CDR2 is SYDVKM.

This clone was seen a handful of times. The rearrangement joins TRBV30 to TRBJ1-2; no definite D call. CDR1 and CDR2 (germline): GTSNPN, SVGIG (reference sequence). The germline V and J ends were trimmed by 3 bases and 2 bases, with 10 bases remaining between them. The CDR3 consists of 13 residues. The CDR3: CAWSYPPNYGYTF. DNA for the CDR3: TGTGCCTGGAGCTACCCACCGAACTATGGCTACACCTTC.

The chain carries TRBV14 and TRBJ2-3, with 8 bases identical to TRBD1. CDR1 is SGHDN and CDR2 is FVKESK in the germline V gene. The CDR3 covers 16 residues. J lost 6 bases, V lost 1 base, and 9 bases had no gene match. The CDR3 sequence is CASSQVAGGNFDTQYF. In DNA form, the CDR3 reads TGTGCCAGCAGCCAAGTTGCAGGGGGCAATTTCGATACGCAGTATTTT.

The CDR3 bases are TGTGCAAGTCGCTTAGGGGGGGGACGGTCCTTTTCAGATACGCAGTATTTT. It translates to CASRLGGGRSFSDTQYF. The V and J genes are TRBV12-2 and TRBJ2-3; TRBD2, as called in the table, went unchecked against the DNA. TRBV12-2 is a pseudogene segment. The CDR3 spans 17 residues.

DNA of the CDR3: TGTGCCAGCAGTTTCGGACAGCCAAATGAGCAGTTCTTC. Translation gives CASSFGQPNEQFF. The chain is built from TRBV6-5 and TRBJ2-1, with D possibly being TRBD1 (6 bases). The ends were cut back, 4 bases at V and 7 bases at J, with 11 bases in the middle. Germline loops: CDR1 MNHEY, CDR2 SVGAGI. The CDR3 runs to 13 residues.

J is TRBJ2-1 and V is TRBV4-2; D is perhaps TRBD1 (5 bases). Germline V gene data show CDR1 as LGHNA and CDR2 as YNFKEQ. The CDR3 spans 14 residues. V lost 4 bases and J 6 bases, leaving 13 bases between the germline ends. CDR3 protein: CASSPRAAGNEQFF. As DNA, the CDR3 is TGTGCCAGCAGCCCCAGGGCAGCAGGCAATGAGCAGTTCTTC.

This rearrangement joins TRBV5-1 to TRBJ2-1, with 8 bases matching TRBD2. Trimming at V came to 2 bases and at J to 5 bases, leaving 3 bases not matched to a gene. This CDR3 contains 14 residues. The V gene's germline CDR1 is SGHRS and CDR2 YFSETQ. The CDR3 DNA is TGCGCCAGCAGCTTAGCGGGGGCGGACAATGAGCAGTTCTTC. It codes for CASSLAGADNEQFF.

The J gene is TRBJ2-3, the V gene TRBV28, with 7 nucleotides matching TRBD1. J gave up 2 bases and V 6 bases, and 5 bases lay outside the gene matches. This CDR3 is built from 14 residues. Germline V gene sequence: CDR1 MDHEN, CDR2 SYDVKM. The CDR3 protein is CASRTTGVTDTQYF. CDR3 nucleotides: TGTGCCAGCAGAACAACAGGGGTCACAGATACGCAGTATTTT.

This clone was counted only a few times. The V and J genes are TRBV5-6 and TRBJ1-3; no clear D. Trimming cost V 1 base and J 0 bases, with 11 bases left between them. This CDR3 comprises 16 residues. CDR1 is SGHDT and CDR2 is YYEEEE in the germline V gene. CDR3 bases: TGTGCCAGCAGCTTGATGGTAGTTGACTCTGGAAACACCATATATTTT. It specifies CASSLMVVDSGNTIYF.

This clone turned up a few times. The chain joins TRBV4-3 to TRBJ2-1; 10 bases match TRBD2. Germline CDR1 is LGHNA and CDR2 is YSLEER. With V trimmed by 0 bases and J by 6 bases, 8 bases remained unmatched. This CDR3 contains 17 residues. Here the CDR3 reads CASSQDLGSGGANEQFF. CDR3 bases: TGCGCCAGCAGCCAAGATTTGGGGAGCGGGGGGGCCAATGAGCAGTTCTTC.

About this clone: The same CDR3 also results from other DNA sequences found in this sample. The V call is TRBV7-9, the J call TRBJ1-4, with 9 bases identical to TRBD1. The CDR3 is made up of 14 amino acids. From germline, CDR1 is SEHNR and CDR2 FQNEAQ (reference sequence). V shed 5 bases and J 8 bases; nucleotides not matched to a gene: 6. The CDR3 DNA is TGTGCCAGCAGCCTGGGACAGGGAGGCGAAAAACTGTTTTTT. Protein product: CASSLGQGGEKLFF.

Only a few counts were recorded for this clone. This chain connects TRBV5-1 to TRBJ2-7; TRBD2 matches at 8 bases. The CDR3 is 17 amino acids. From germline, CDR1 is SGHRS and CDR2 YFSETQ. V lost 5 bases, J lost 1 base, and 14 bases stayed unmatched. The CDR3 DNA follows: TGCGCCAGCAGTCCAACGCGCCCTGGCGGGGGGTCCTACGAGCAGTACTTC. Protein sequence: CASSPTRPGGGSYEQYF.

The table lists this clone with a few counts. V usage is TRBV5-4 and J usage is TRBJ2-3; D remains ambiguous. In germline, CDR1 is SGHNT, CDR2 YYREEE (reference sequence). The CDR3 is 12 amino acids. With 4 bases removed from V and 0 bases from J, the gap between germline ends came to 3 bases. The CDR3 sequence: CASSPSTDTQYF. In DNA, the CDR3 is TGTGCCAGCAGCCCGAGCACAGATACGCAGTATTTT.